What follows are 30 T cell receptor beta chains derived from one specimen sequenced in a study of T cell responses to AZD1222 COVID-19 vaccine listed by TCRdb under 2021. This sample's time point label indicates: baseline before first vaccination. The library was built by means of the immunoSEQ multiplex PCR assay. What TCRdb holds here is the immuneACCESS table cut down to in-frame rearrangements. Part of the clones is not present; checked against another copy, under half of the missing clones reflect an unresolved V gene, and the others are unexplained. Within this sample are 80,000 or so clones, with more than 85% of them counted one time only. 5.2% of the sample is taken by the ten largest. Material: peripheral blood, obtained on day 0 of AZD1222 vaccination. All receptors derive from an adult in good health.

This chain uses TRBV18 with TRBJ2-1; 9 bases are shared with TRBD2. This CDR3 is 15 amino acids long. Germline V CDR1 and CDR2: KGHSH, LQKENI. The V segment lost 2 bases and the J segment 9 bases; nucleotides outside the gene matches: 8. The CDR3 here is CASSPGSRGGSEQFF. The CDR3 region has the DNA TGTGCCAGCTCACCAGGGTCGCGGGGGGGCAGTGAGCAGTTCTTC. The full variable domain, in which reference TRBV18 and TRBJ2-1 provide the parts outside the CDR3, is NAGVMQNPRHLVRRRGQEARLRCSPMKGHSHVYWYRQLPEEGLKFMVYLQKENIIDESGMPKERFSAEFPKEGPSILRIQQVVRGDSAAYFCASSPGSRGGSEQFFGPGTRLTVL.

This rearrangement joins TRBV24-1 to TRBJ1-1; 7 nucleotides align to TRBD1. V gave up 3 bases and J gave up 9 bases; unmatched junction bases: 12. Germline CDR1 KGHDR, CDR2 SFDVKD. The CDR3 extends over 15 amino acids. The CDR3 spells CATSDPNQTGDKAFF. For the CDR3, the DNA is TGTGCCACCAGTGATCCGAATCAAACAGGGGATAAAGCTTTCTTT.

This rearrangement joins TRBV28 to TRBJ1-5; 9 positions match TRBD1. V dropped 8 bases and J dropped 3; count of bases not matched to a gene: 8. Germline CDR1 reads MDHEN; CDR2 reads SYDVKM. This CDR3 contains 15 residues. The CDR3 is CASEFLQGANQPQHF. DNA for the CDR3: TGTGCCAGCGAATTCCTACAGGGGGCCAATCAGCCCCAGCATTTT.

In this sample, this clone turned up a few times. The chain employs TRBV7-2 and TRBJ1-5, with D tentatively TRBD1 (5 bases). This CDR3 contains 15 residues. Germline CDR1 and CDR2: SGHTA and FQGNSA. The V end was cut by 1 base, the J end by 5 bases, with 12 bases between. In DNA form, the CDR3 reads TGTGCCAGCAGCTTAGGGGGGAACCTAGATCAGCCCCAGCATTTT. Translated, it gives CASSLGGNLDQPQHF.

The V gene is TRBV6-5, the J gene TRBJ2-1, with 7 bases identical to TRBD1. The germline V gene has CDR1 MNHEY and CDR2 SVGAGI. The CDR3 has 16 amino acids. V lost 4 bases and J lost 3; bases outside the gene matches: 9. CDR3 coding DNA: TGTGCCAGCAGTTCTTCCCTGGGACAGAACTACAATGAGCAGTTCTTC. Translated, it gives CASSSSLGQNYNEQFF.

The genes are TRBV7-2 and TRBJ1-1; a weak D match, TRBD1 (5 bases). This CDR3 contains 13 residues. V dropped 4 bases and J dropped 5 bases, with 11 bases sitting between them. Germline CDR1 and CDR2: SGHTA and FQGNSA. The chain's CDR3 is CASSSTGNTEAFF. CDR3 coding DNA: TGTGCCAGCAGCTCAACAGGAAATACTGAAGCTTTCTTT.

The sample holds one count of this clone. The chain combines TRBV5-1 with TRBJ1-1, with D tentatively TRBD1 (5 bases). The CDR3 has 14 amino acids. The germline gives CDR1 SGHRS, CDR2 YFSETQ. V was cut by 4 bases and J by 11 bases, with 21 bases left in between. The CDR3: CASSPGDSSLRAFF. CDR3 coding DNA: TGCGCCAGCAGCCCGGGAGACAGTTCCCTAAGGGCTTTCTTT.

This clone occurred once. The V call is TRBV28, the J call TRBJ1-4; 7 nucleotides agree with TRBD1. Germline values: CDR1 MDHEN, CDR2 SYDVKM. V lost 2 bases and J lost 2; bases outside the gene matches: 2. This CDR3 is built from 15 residues. The CDR3 protein is CASSLAGQTNEKLFF. The CDR3 DNA follows: TGTGCCAGCAGTTTAGCGGGACAGACTAATGAAAAACTGTTTTTT.

The chain couples TRBV5-4 to TRBJ1-1; 7 bases are a match to TRBD1. V was clipped by 4 bases and J by 1 base; unmatched bases: 7. The CDR3 totals 15 residues. Germline CDR1 and CDR2: SGHNT and YYREEE (reference sequence). This CDR3 reads CASSLPGQENTEAFF. CDR3 coding DNA: TGTGCCAGCAGCCTCCCCGGACAGGAGAACACTGAAGCTTTCTTT.

This clone has just one count. The CDR3 protein is CASSFRNTEAFF. The CDR3 DNA reads TGTGCCAGCAGCTTCCGGAACACTGAAGCTTTCTTT. The chain has TRBV5-4 and TRBJ1-1; D is uncertain. Trimming cost V 2 bases and J 1 base, with 3 bases left between them. CDR3 length: 12 amino acids. Per the germline V gene, CDR1 is SGHNT and CDR2 is YYREEE (reference sequence).

V gene TRBV18 combines with J gene TRBJ1-5; D not resolved. The CDR3 runs to 14 residues. The V end was cut by 6 bases, the J end by 0 bases, with 9 bases between. CDR1 KGHSH and CDR2 LQKENI come from the germline V gene. CDR3 amino acids: CASSPADSNQPQHF. DNA of the CDR3: TGTGCCAGCTCCCCGGCCGATAGCAATCAGCCCCAGCATTTT.

This clone was picked up one time. The genes are TRBV28 and TRBJ1-5; D uncertain. Per germline, CDR1 MDHEN and CDR2 SYDVKM. The V and J ends lost 4 bases and 3 bases respectively, with 10 bases between them. CDR3 length: 14 amino acids. As DNA, the CDR3 is TGTGCCAGCAGTTCCCAGAGGGCCAATCAGCCCCAGCATTTT. As protein: CASSSQRANQPQHF.

This clone appeared once. J is TRBJ2-2 and V is TRBV7-2, with D hard to call. Looked up from germline, CDR1 is SGHTA and CDR2 is FQGNSA. The CDR3 length is 11 residues. V was pared by 2 bases and J by 12 bases, with 7 bases between. The CDR3 coding sequence is TGTGCCAGCAGCTTAATGCAAAAGCTGTTTTTT. Its protein product is CASSLMQKLFF. Complete variable domain (other parts from reference TRBV7-2 and TRBJ2-2): GAGVSQSPSNKVTEKGKDVELRCDPISGHTALYWYRQSLGQGLEFLIYFQGNSAPDKSGLPSDRFSAERTGGSVSTLTIQRTQQEDSAVYLCASSLMQKLFFGEGSRLTVL.

The CDR3 here is CASSSLTGTDTQYF. The CDR3 DNA sequence: TGTGCCAGCAGCTCCTTGACAGGCACAGATACGCAGTATTTT. The rearrangement joins TRBV7-2 to TRBJ2-3; D is perhaps TRBD1 (5 bases). V was clipped by 4 bases and J by 1 base, with 9 bases between them. Germline values: CDR1 SGHTA, CDR2 FQGNSA. The CDR3 consists of 14 residues.

This clone was picked up one time. V gene TRBV18 combines with J gene TRBJ1-2; tentative D call: TRBD1 (5 bases). The CDR3 consists of 14 residues. The V gene lost 0 bases and the J gene lost 7 bases, with 12 bases spanning the gap. Germline loops: CDR1 KGHSH, CDR2 LQKENI. This CDR3 is CASSPPGPGGGYTF. In nucleotides, the CDR3 is TGTGCCAGCTCACCACCGGGACCCGGGGGTGGCTACACCTTC.

The chain combines TRBV13 with TRBJ2-6; maybe TRBD2 (6 bases). The V gene lost 5 bases and the J gene lost 0 bases, with 14 bases spanning the gap. This CDR3 is built from 17 residues. Germline V gene lookup returns CDR1 PRHDT and CDR2 FYEKMQ (reference sequence). CDR3 protein: CASSPGLVSSGANVLTF. In nucleotides, the CDR3 is TGTGCCAGCAGCCCGGGACTGGTGAGCTCTGGGGCCAACGTCCTGACTTTC.

This clone was found once. At one end, the junction sequence differs from germline, possibly due to a read error. The gene calls are TRBV7-9 and TRBJ1-3; no clear D gene. The CDR3 is 14 amino acids. CDR1 is SEHNR and CDR2 is FQNEAQ in the germline V gene (reference sequence). The CDR3 here is CASSIAAGADTIYF. The DNA of the CDR3 is TGTGCCAGCAGCATAGCAGCCGGAGCGGACACCATATATTTT.

This clone was counted once. This sequence joins TRBV5-1 and TRBJ1-2; no clear D. Deletions cut 0 bases from V and 4 bases from J, with 7 bases between. The CDR3 is 13 amino acids. Looked up from germline, CDR1 is SGHRS and CDR2 is YFSETQ. The CDR3 spells CASSLESVYGYTF. CDR3 sequence (DNA): TGCGCCAGCAGCTTGGAGTCAGTCTATGGCTACACCTTC.

This clone has just one count. This chain connects TRBV6-5 to TRBJ2-7; 7 nucleotides line up with TRBD1. The CDR3 contains 16 residues. The J segment lost 2 bases and the V segment lost 2 bases, leaving 9 bases of the junction unmatched. CDR1 is MNHEY and CDR2 is SVGAGI in the germline V gene. CDR3 bases: TGTGCCAGCAGTTACGCCCCGGCAGGGGGTACCTACGAGCAGTACTTC. Protein: CASSYAPAGGTYEQYF.

The chain employs TRBV3-1 (or the pseudogene TRBV3-2) and TRBJ1-5, with TRBD1 matching over 7 bases. V shed 5 bases, J shed 9 bases, and the junction held 7 bases outside the gene matches. This CDR3 is 13 amino acids long. Germline loops: CDR1 LGHDT, CDR2 YNNKEL (reference sequence). Written as DNA, the CDR3 is TGTGCCAGCAGCGCAGGGGGTGTGGGGCCCCAGCATTTT. Amino acid sequence: CASSAGGVGPQHF.

Here the CDR3 DNA reads TGTGCCAGCAGCGAAAGGACAGGGCAAAATCAGCCCCAGCATTTT. It translates to CASSERTGQNQPQHF. This chain joins TRBV6-2 or TRBV6-3 and TRBJ1-5; TRBD1 matches at 8 bases. The CDR3 spans 15 residues. V lost 6 bases to trimming and J lost 4 bases; unmatched junction nucleotides: 8. Looked up from germline, CDR1 is MNHEY and CDR2 is SVGEGT.

The genes are TRBV28 and TRBJ2-5, with D uncertain. V was clipped by 3 bases and J by 7 bases, with 6 bases between them. The CDR3 spans 11 residues. Germline-derived CDR1 and CDR2 are MDHEN and SYDVKM. In nucleotides, the CDR3 is TGTGCCAGCAGTTTGTCTGTGACCCAGTACTTC. Protein sequence: CASSLSVTQYF.

V gene TRBV7-8 combines with J gene TRBJ1-6, with D possibly matching TRBD1 (6 bases). The CDR3 has 13 amino acids. V shed 4 bases and J shed 10 bases, with 11 bases lying between them. In germline, CDR1 is SGHVS, CDR2 FQNEAQ. Here the CDR3 DNA reads TGTGCCAGCAGCTCGACCCAGGGGTCACCCCTCCACTTT. The encoded protein is CASSSTQGSPLHF.

This chain links TRBV5-6 with TRBJ1-5; possibly TRBD1 for D (6 bases). Germline lookup yields CDR1 SGHDT and CDR2 YYEEEE. Trimming shortened V by 7 bases and J by 7 bases, and 15 bases separated the two germline ends. The CDR3 runs to 13 residues. The CDR3 nucleotides read TGTGCCAGCGGACGGGGGGCTAGCCAGCCCCAGCATTTT. Translation: CASGRGASQPQHF.

CDR3 region: CASSPPEPDTQYF. The CDR3 coding sequence is TGTGCCAGCTCACCACCGGAGCCAGATACGCAGTATTTT. This sequence joins TRBV18 and TRBJ2-3, with no clear D. The CDR3 consists of 13 residues. CDR1 is KGHSH, CDR2 LQKENI, per germline. Trimming removed 0 bases at V and 4 bases at J, with 5 bases between.

The chain is built from TRBV28 and TRBJ2-7; D is unresolved. Germline CDR1 and CDR2: MDHEN and SYDVKM. V shed 6 bases and J shed 2 bases, with 5 bases lying between them. This CDR3 comprises 11 residues. CDR3 sequence reads: CASRTPYEQYF. The CDR3 DNA follows: TGTGCCAGCAGGACACCCTACGAGCAGTACTTC.

V gene TRBV11-2 combines with J gene TRBJ2-1; 8 bases align to TRBD2. The germline gives CDR1 SGHAT, CDR2 FQNNGV. V gave up 5 bases and J gave up 5 bases; unmatched junction bases: 8. The CDR3 sequence is 15 residues long. CDR3 DNA: TGTGCCAGCAGCCCCCCCCGGGGGGGGAACAATGAGCAGTTCTTC. This encodes CASSPPRGGNNEQFF.

The chain recombines TRBV27 with TRBJ1-2, with 9 bases matching TRBD1. The germline V gene has CDR1 MNHEY and CDR2 SMNVEV (reference sequence). The J segment lost 0 bases and the V segment lost 5 bases, leaving 13 bases of the junction unmatched. This CDR3 is 18 amino acids long. CDR3 residues: CASSPGAGQGSSNYGYTF. CDR3 DNA: TGTGCCAGCAGTCCAGGGGCCGGACAGGGGAGCTCTAACTATGGCTACACCTTC.

The chain has TRBV7-9 and TRBJ2-4, with D possibly being TRBD1 (7 bases). Trimming pared 5 bases from V and 6 bases from J, leaving 17 bases between. The CDR3 runs 15 residues. The germline gives CDR1 SEHNR, CDR2 FQNEAQ (reference sequence). The CDR3 reads CASSPRQGGLNIQYF. Here the CDR3 DNA reads TGTGCCAGCAGCCCTCGCCAGGGGGGATTAAACATTCAGTACTTC.

The chain employs TRBV4-3 and TRBJ2-2, with D tentatively TRBD1 or TRBD2 (5 bases each). The CDR3 has 17 residues. Germline V gene data show CDR1 as LGHNA and CDR2 as YSLEER. Trimming stripped 3 bases from V and 0 bases from J, with 14 bases between. CDR3 coding DNA: TGCGCCAGCAGCCAGGAGCCGGGACGGGCGAACACCGGGGAGCTGTTTTTT. It translates to CASSQEPGRANTGELFF.